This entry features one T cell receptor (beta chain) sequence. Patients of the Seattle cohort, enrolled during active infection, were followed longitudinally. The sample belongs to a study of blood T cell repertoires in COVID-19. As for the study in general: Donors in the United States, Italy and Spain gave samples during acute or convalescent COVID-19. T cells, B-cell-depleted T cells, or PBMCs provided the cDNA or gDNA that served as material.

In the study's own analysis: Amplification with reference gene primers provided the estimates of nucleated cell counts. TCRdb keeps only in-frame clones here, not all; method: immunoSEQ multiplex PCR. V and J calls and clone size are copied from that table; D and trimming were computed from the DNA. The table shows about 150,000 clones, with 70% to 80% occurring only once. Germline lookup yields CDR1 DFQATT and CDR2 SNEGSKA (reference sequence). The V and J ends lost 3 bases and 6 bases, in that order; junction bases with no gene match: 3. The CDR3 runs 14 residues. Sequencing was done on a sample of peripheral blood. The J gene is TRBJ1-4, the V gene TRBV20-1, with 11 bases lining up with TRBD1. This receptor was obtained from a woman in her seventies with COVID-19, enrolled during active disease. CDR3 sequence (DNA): TGCAGTGCTAGTCAGGACAGGGGGCATGAAAAACTGTTTTTT. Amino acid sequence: CSASQDRGHEKLFF.